These T cell receptor beta chains were read from a single sample in a study of T cell repertoires in cytomegalovirus infection. Via MiXCR, TCRdb re-called the reads, giving one row per CDR3 protein. The sample lists roughly 150,000 distinct CDR3 sequences; 20% to 25% were seen once. The sequencing sample was made of PBMCs. The origin of the receptors is a human donor in good health (CMV status not recorded). Some clones in this sample may be carry-over from other donors' samples. The CDR3 runs from the conserved cysteine through the conserved F or W. A D gene is named only where the DNA matches it firmly. Clone sizes are given selectively: once, few, many, or a class where the clone is expanded.

v_gene,abundance,d_gene,j_gene,len,CDR3nt,CDR3aa
TRBV7-9,many,-,TRBJ2-5,16,TGTGCCAGCAGCAAAAGGCCCGAGGGAATACAAGAGACCCAGTACTTC,CASSKRPEGIQETQYF
TRBV6-6,-,-,TRBJ2-3,15,TGTGCCAGCAGTTCGGACGAGGGTAGGACAGATACGCAGTATTTT,CASSSDEGRTDTQYF
TRBV28,few,TRBD2,TRBJ2-1,15,TGTGCCAGCAGTTTAGACCCTAGCGGAGCGGATGAGCAGTTCTTC,CASSLDPSGADEQFF
TRBV28,few,-,TRBJ2-7,13,TGTGCCAGCAAGGAAGGGTCAGCGTACGAGCAGTACTTC,CASKEGSAYEQYF
TRBV2,few,-,TRBJ2-7,15,TGTGCCAGCAGTGAACTTCCTCAGGGGACCTATGAGCAGTACTTC,CASSELPQGTYEQYF
TRBV27,-,-,TRBJ2-6,15,TGTGCCAGCAAGGACAACTTCTCTGGGGCCAACGTCCTGACTTTC,CASKDNFSGANVLTF
TRBV11-2,few,-,TRBJ2-1,12,TGTGCCAGCAGCTTAGGAGCCCCCGGGCAGTTCTTC,CASSLGAPGQFF
TRBV28,-,TRBD1,TRBJ1-5,16,TGTGCCAGCAGTTTAGCCACCAGGGGGAATGGGCAGCCCCAGCATTTT,CASSLATRGNGQPQHF
TRBV12-3/TRBV12-4,few,TRBD1,TRBJ1-5,13,TGTGCCAGCAGGGGGACAGGGGATCAGCCCCAGCATTTT,CASRGTGDQPQHF
TRBV12-3/TRBV12-4,few,-,TRBJ1-2,12,TGTGCCAGCAGTTTGTCGGGGATGGGCTACACCTTC,CASSLSGMGYTF
TRBV19,-,-,TRBJ2-3,13,TGTGCCAGTAGTATAGCAACCACAGATACGCAGTATTTT,CASSIATTDTQYF
TRBV6-8,-,TRBD2,TRBJ2-7,14,TGTGCCAGCAGTACTTCTAGCGGGCGTAACGAGCAGTACTTC,CASSTSSGRNEQYF
TRBV5-1,few,TRBD1,TRBJ1-1,16,TGCGCCAGCAGCCTCGACTTCGGCAGGGGGGGCACTGAAGCTTTCTTT,CASSLDFGRGGTEAFF
TRBV7-3,many,TRBD2,TRBJ2-3,17,TGTGCCAGCAGCTTAACAGGGAGCGGGGGGGCCTTAGATACGCAGTATTTT,CASSLTGSGGALDTQYF
TRBV15,-,TRBD2,TRBJ2-7,16,TGTGCCACCAGCATAGATTTGACTAGCGGGAACTACGAGCAGTACTTC,CATSIDLTSGNYEQYF
TRBV29-1,-,-,TRBJ2-5,11,TGCAGCGTTGACGTTGTGGAGACCCAGTACTTC,CSVDVVETQYF
TRBV29-1,-,TRBD2,TRBJ2-3,16,TGCAGCGTTGACGGCGGGAGGAAAGGTAGCACAGATACGCAGTATTTT,CSVDGGRKGSTDTQYF
TRBV28,-,-,TRBJ1-5,13,TGTGCCAGCAGTCACGGGACATTCCAGCCCCAGCATTTT,CASSHGTFQPQHF
TRBV7-9,-,TRBD1,TRBJ2-7,14,TGTGCCAGCAGCTTTTCTGGGGACAGCTACGAGCAGTACTTC,CASSFSGDSYEQYF
TRBV28,few,-,TRBJ1-2,13,TGTGCCAGCAGTATCGACAGCCTCTATGGCTACACCTTC,CASSIDSLYGYTF
TRBV7-2,many,-,TRBJ2-1,15,TGTGCCAGCAGCCATGGGGCCCAGATCTACAATGAGCAGTTCTTC,CASSHGAQIYNEQFF
TRBV20-1,-,TRBD1,TRBJ2-7,14,TGCAGTGCTCCCGGGACAGTGGCAACCTACGAGCAGTACTTC,CSAPGTVATYEQYF
TRBV7-2,few,TRBD2,TRBJ2-1,17,TGTGCCAGCAGCCTCGAACCCGGGAGGGCCTTGTACAATGAGCAGTTCTTC,CASSLEPGRALYNEQFF
TRBV27,-,-,TRBJ1-1,15,TGTGCCAGCAGTTTGTGGGAAGGGGAGGGCACTGAAGCTTTCTTT,CASSLWEGEGTEAFF
TRBV11-2,many,-,TRBJ2-7,16,TGTGCCAGCAGCTTAGATTCTGGGCAGGGTACCTACGAGCAGTACTTC,CASSLDSGQGTYEQYF
TRBV7-3,many,-,TRBJ2-5,13,TGTGCCAGCAGCTTACAGGGACAAGAGACCCAGTACTTC,CASSLQGQETQYF
TRBV20-1,few,-,TRBJ2-3,13,TGCAGTACTTCAGCGGTTCTCACAGATACGCAGTATTTT,CSTSAVLTDTQYF
TRBV12-3/TRBV12-4,-,-,TRBJ2-3,14,TGTGCCAGCAGTCCCCCAACGCACACGGATACGCAGTATTTT,CASSPPTHTDTQYF
TRBV29-1,-,-,TRBJ2-7,13,TGCAGCGCTGCGCAGCCAGAAATACGGGAGCAGTACTTC,CSAAQPEIREQYF
TRBV6-5,few,-,TRBJ2-3,13,TGTGCCAGCAGTTACGCAGGCACAGATACGCAGTATTTT,CASSYAGTDTQYF
TRBV27,-,-,TRBJ1-5,15,TGTGCCAGCAGTCCGACAGGACCATGGGGTCAGCCCCAGCATTTT,CASSPTGPWGQPQHF
TRBV7-3,-,-,TRBJ2-5,15,TGTGCCAGCAGCTTAAATGCGGGGATCCAAGAGACCCAGTACTTC,CASSLNAGIQETQYF
TRBV7-8,large,TRBD2,TRBJ2-3,16,TGTGCCAGCAGCTCCCCGGGACTAGAGTCCTTGGGTACGCAGTATTTT,CASSSPGLESLGTQYF
TRBV11-2,many,-,TRBJ1-3,15,TGTGCCAGCAGCTTACATCAGGGATCTGGAAACACCATATATTTT,CASSLHQGSGNTIYF
TRBV15,-,TRBD1,TRBJ2-7,15,TGTGCCACCAGCAGAGCCAGGACAGGGTTAGGCGAGCAGTACTTC,CATSRARTGLGEQYF
TRBV2,-,TRBD2,TRBJ2-7,19,TGTGCCAGCAGTTCAGCCAGTAATAATTTAGCGGGTTCCTCCTACGAGCAGTACTTC,CASSSASNNLAGSSYEQYF
TRBV7-2,-,-,TRBJ1-2,14,TGTGCCAGCAGCTTAGGGGTAGGGAACTATGGCTACACCTTC,CASSLGVGNYGYTF
TRBV5-8,-,-,TRBJ2-3,15,TGTGCCAGCGACCTAGGGGGGGCTTACACAGATACGCAGTATTTT,CASDLGGAYTDTQYF
TRBV5-5,-,-,TRBJ2-7,14,TGTGCCAGCAGCTTGGCGGGGCCGGTGGGCGAGCAGTACTTC,CASSLAGPVGEQYF
TRBV2,-,TRBD1,TRBJ1-2,16,TGTGCCAGCAGTGGCCTTCGACAGGGAGCGGGCTATGGCTACACCTTC,CASSGLRQGAGYGYTF
TRBV11-3,-,TRBD1,TRBJ2-1,18,TGTGCCAGCAGCTTAGCCCGGGCGGGACAGGGTTTATACAATGAGCAGTTCTTC,CASSLARAGQGLYNEQFF
TRBV28,-,TRBD2,TRBJ2-1,18,TGTGCCAGCAGTTTATGGAACCCTAGCGGGGCATCCTACAATGAGCAGTTCTTC,CASSLWNPSGASYNEQFF
TRBV14,few,-,TRBJ2-3,17,TGTGCCAGCAGCCAAGAACGCGGGACAGCTTACACGGCCACGCAGTATTTT,CASSQERGTAYTATQYF
TRBV12-3/TRBV12-4,-,-,TRBJ2-2,16,TGTGCCAGCAGGCAGCTCAGGGACGCGAACACCGGGGAGCTGTTTTTT,CASRQLRDANTGELFF
TRBV4-1,-,-,TRBJ1-1,18,TGCGCCAGCAGCCAAGATCCCGGTTTAACGGCGAGGAACACTGAAGCTTTCTTT,CASSQDPGLTARNTEAFF
TRBV7-2,many,TRBD2,TRBJ2-3,15,TGTGCCAGCAGGGCTAGCGGGAGGAGCACAGATACGCAGTATTTT,CASRASGRSTDTQYF
TRBV7-2,many,-,TRBJ2-2,13,TGTGCCAGCAGTCTTACGGCCACCGGGGAGCTGTTTTTT,CASSLTATGELFF
TRBV12-3/TRBV12-4,-,-,TRBJ2-7,13,TGTGCCAGCAGCACGGTGGGGTCGTACGAGCAGTACTTC,CASSTVGSYEQYF
TRBV28,-,TRBD1,TRBJ2-7,16,TGTGCCAGCAGCCTCCAACCGGGACAGAGACGGGGCGAGCAGTACTTC,CASSLQPGQRRGEQYF
TRBV24-1,few,-,TRBJ1-5,13,TGTGCCACCAGTGACAGAAGCAATCAGCCCCAGCATTTT,CATSDRSNQPQHF
TRBV29-1,few,TRBD2,TRBJ2-3,14,TGCAGCGTTGAACTAGCGGGGGGAACAGATACGCAGTATTTT,CSVELAGGTDTQYF
TRBV28,-,TRBD2,TRBJ2-1,15,TGTGCCAGCCGGGGGGGACACAATACCTACAATGAGCAGTTCTTC,CASRGGHNTYNEQFF
TRBV4-3,-,TRBD1,TRBJ2-2,17,TGCGCCAGCAGCCAAGATGAGGGGGCCGCGAACACCGGGGAGCTGTTTTTT,CASSQDEGAANTGELFF
TRBV6-2/TRBV6-3,-,TRBD1,TRBJ2-3,17,TGTGCCAGCAGTTCCCTCCGGGACAGGGGGACCACAGATACGCAGTATTTT,CASSSLRDRGTTDTQYF
TRBV30,-,TRBD1,TRBJ1-2,13,TGTGCCCGAACTACAGGGGGCAGGTATGGCTACACCTTC,CARTTGGRYGYTF
TRBV11-2,few,-,TRBJ2-7,13,TGTGCCAGCAGCTTAGTCGGCCGACTCGAGCAGTACTTC,CASSLVGRLEQYF
TRBV12-3/TRBV12-4,-,TRBD2,TRBJ2-1,15,TGTGCCAGCAGTTTGCGCGGGGGGGGCCTGAATGAGCAGTTCTTC,CASSLRGGGLNEQFF
TRBV30,few,-,TRBJ2-1,10,TGTGCCTGGAGTCGAAATGAGCAGTTCTTC,CAWSRNEQFF
TRBV14,-,-,TRBJ2-5,14,TGTGCCAGCAGCCCCGGGATGTACCAAGAGACCCAGTACTTC,CASSPGMYQETQYF